One sample yielded the 9 T cell receptor beta chains listed below, sequenced in a study of beta chain features in type 1 diabetes. Expressed TCRB transcripts were sequenced, since all the RNA that had been isolated was reverse transcribed. Clones were read by immunoSEQ multiplex PCR, and TCRdb kept only the in-frame ones, dropping some. Of 810,000 or so clones in the sample, roughly 15% were seen once. Sequences were obtained from naive CD4+ T cells from blood. All receptors come from a woman aged 18-29 years in good health.

This clone was found a few times. The rearrangement uses TRBV5-6 and TRBJ2-4; unclear D gene. CDR3 length: 14 residues. Trimming removed 4 bases at V and 4 bases at J, with 12 bases between. The germline CDR1 and CDR2 sequences are SGHDT and YYEEEE. CDR3 nucleotides: TGTGCCAGCAGCCCGGTGGAGACAAAAAACATTCAGTACTTC. Protein product: CASSPVETKNIQYF.

This clone turned up a few times. CDR3 sequence reads: CASSLELADTQYF. The CDR3 region has the DNA TGTGCCAGCAGCTTGGAGCTGGCGGATACGCAGTATTTT. The chain carries TRBV5-4 and TRBJ2-3; D not certain. Germline V CDR1 and CDR2: SGHNT, YYREEE (reference sequence). V was shortened by 0 bases and J by 6 bases, with 8 bases between the two germline ends. The CDR3 runs 13 residues. Variable domain in full (rest from reference TRBV5-4 and TRBJ2-3): ETGVTQSPTHLIKTRGQQVTLRCSSQSGHNTVSWYQQALGQGPQFIFQYYREEENGRGNFPPRFSGLQFPNYSSELNVNALELDDSALYLCASSLELADTQYFGPGTRLTVL.

The chain has TRBV11-2 and TRBJ2-1; 13 bases agree with TRBD2. CDR1 is SGHAT, CDR2 FQNNGV, per germline. This CDR3 comprises 16 residues. J lost 7 bases, V lost 5 bases, and 8 bases had no gene match. In nucleotides, the CDR3 is TGTGCCAGCAGCCCCCGGACTAGCGGGAGCAGAAATGAGCAGTTCTTC. This translates into CASSPRTSGSRNEQFF.

This clone was counted only a few times. J is TRBJ1-6 and V is TRBV9, with D maybe TRBD1 (5 bases). CDR3 size: 14 residues. V was clipped by 4 bases and J by 9 bases, with 14 bases between them. The germline V gene has CDR1 SGDLS and CDR2 YYNGEE. The CDR3 DNA sequence: TGTGCCAGCAGCTATGGGGGGTGGGCTTCACCCCTCCACTTT. Protein product: CASSYGGWASPLHF. The entire variable domain, with the rest obtained from reference TRBV9 and TRBJ1-6, is as follows: DSGVTQTPKHLITATGQRVTLRCSPRSGDLSVYWYQQSLDQGLQFLIQYYNGEERAKGNILERFSAQQFPDLHSELNLSSLELGDSALYFCASSYGGWASPLHFGNGTRLTVT.

This clone showed up just a few times. This sequence joins TRBV2 and TRBJ2-2; D is tentatively TRBD1 or TRBD2 (5 bases each). The CDR3 is 15 amino acids. V was cut by 6 bases and J by 0 bases, with 11 bases left in between. Germline V gene sequence: CDR1 SNHLY, CDR2 FYNNEI. CDR3 bases: TGTGCCAGCAGCGGACTCAGGGCGAACACCGGGGAGCTGTTTTTT. Translating gives CASSGLRANTGELFF. Based on the CDR3 plus reference TRBV2 and TRBJ2-2, the full variable domain is EPEVTQTPSHQVTQMGQEVILRCVPISNHLYFYWYRQILGQKVEFLVSFYNNEISEKSEIFDDQFSVERPDGSNFTLKIRSTKLEDSAMYFCASSGLRANTGELFFGEGSRLTVL.

This clone was counted only a few times. This same CDR3 is encoded by further DNA sequences in the sample. The V and J genes are TRBV18 and TRBJ2-5, with D unclear. Germline loops: CDR1 KGHSH, CDR2 LQKENI. V shed 6 bases and J shed 1 base, with 3 bases lying between them. The CDR3 loop spans 11 amino acids. This chain's CDR3 is CASSTQETQYF. The CDR3 DNA is TGTGCCAGCTCTACCCAAGAGACCCAGTACTTC.

The J gene is TRBJ2-3, the V gene TRBV18; 8 bases are a match to TRBD1. The ends lost 3 bases at V and 4 bases at J; junction bases unmatched: 0. In germline, CDR1 is KGHSH, CDR2 LQKENI. This CDR3 region has 13 residues. For the CDR3, the DNA is TGTGCCAGCTCACCGGACAGGGCAGATACGCAGTATTTT. Protein sequence: CASSPDRADTQYF.

This clone was counted a few times. This chain links TRBV20-1 with TRBJ2-4; D remains ambiguous. The germline V and J ends were trimmed by 3 bases and 11 bases, with 8 bases remaining between them. Per germline, CDR1 DFQATT and CDR2 SNEGSKA (reference sequence). The CDR3 contains 10 residues. In DNA form, the CDR3 reads TGCAGTGCTAGGGGCGAACTTCAGTACTTC. It yields the protein CSARGELQYF.

The CDR3 DNA follows: TGCGCCAGCAGCTTGCAGGGGGAGTCCACAGATACGCAGTATTTT. Protein product: CASSLQGESTDTQYF. The J gene is TRBJ2-3, the V gene TRBV5-1, with TRBD1 identical over 7 bases. Germline assignment: CDR1 SGHRS and CDR2 YFSETQ. The ends lost 1 base at V and 2 bases at J; junction bases unmatched: 4. There are 15 residues in the CDR3.